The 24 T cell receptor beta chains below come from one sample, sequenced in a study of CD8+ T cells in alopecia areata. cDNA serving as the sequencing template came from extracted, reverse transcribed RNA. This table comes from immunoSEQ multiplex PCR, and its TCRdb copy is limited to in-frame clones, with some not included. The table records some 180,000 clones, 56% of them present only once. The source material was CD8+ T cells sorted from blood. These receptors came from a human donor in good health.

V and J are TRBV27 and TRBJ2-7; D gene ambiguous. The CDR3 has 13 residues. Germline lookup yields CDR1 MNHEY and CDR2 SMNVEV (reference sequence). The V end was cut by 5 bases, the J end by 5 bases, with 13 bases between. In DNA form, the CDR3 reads TGTGCCAGCAGTCAATATCGGTTTAACGAGCAGTACTTC. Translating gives CASSQYRFNEQYF.

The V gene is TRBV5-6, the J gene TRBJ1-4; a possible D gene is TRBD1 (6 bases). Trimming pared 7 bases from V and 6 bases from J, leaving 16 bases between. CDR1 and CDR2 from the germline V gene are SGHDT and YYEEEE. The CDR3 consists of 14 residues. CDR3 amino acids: CASSAGGWDEKLFF. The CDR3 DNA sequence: TGTGCCAGCTCTGCGGGGGGCTGGGATGAAAAACTGTTTTTT.

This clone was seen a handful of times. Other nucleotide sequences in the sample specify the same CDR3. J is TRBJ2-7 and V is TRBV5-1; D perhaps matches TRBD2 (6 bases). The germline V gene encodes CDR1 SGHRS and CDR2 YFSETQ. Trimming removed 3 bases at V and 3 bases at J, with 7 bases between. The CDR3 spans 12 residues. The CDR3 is CASSSGVYEQYF. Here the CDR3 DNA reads TGCGCCAGCAGCTCGGGAGTCTACGAGCAGTACTTC.

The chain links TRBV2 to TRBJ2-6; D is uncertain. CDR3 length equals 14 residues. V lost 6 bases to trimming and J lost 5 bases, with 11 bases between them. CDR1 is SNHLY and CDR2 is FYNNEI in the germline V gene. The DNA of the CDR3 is TGTGCCAGCAGGGGCAGTCCGAGGGCCAACGTCCTGACTTTC. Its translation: CASRGSPRANVLTF.

This chain's CDR3 is CASSLATNTEAFF. As DNA, the CDR3 is TGTGCCAGCAGCTTAGCGACCAACACTGAAGCTTTCTTT. This chain connects TRBV7-6 to TRBJ1-1, with no clear D. CDR3 size: 13 residues. Trimming took off 0 bases at V and 2 bases at J, with 4 bases between the two ends. From germline, CDR1 is SGHVS and CDR2 FNYEAQ.

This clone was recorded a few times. The CDR3 nucleotides are TGCGCCAGCAGCCAGGGGACGTATCTCACTGAAGCTTTCTTT. Its translation: CASSQGTYLTEAFF. The chain couples TRBV4-1 to TRBJ1-1; maybe TRBD1 (5 bases). Germline CDR1 is MGHRA and CDR2 is YSYEKL. This CDR3 has 14 residues. Deletions cut 3 bases from V and 4 bases from J, with 12 bases between.

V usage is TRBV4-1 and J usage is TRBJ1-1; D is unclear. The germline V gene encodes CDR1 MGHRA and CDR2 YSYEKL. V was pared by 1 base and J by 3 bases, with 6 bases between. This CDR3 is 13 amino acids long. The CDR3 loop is CASSQGHYTEAFF. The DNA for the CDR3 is TGCGCCAGCAGCCAAGGACATTACACTGAAGCTTTCTTT.

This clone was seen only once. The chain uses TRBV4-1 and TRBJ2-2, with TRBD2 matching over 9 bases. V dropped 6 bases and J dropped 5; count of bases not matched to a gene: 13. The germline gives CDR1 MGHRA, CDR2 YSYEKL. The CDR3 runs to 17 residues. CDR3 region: CASRASGGPEVTGELFF. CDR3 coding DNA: TGCGCCAGCAGGGCCAGCGGGGGGCCAGAGGTAACCGGGGAGCTGTTTTTT.

CDR3 sequence (DNA): TGCAGCGGGGACAGGGGCACAGATACGCAGTATTTT. Translation gives CSGDRGTDTQYF. The chain joins TRBV29-1 to TRBJ2-3; 9 positions agree with TRBD1. The CDR3 consists of 12 residues. Looked up from germline, CDR1 is SQVTM and CDR2 is ANQGSEA. Trimming took 7 bases from V and 1 from J; bases not matched to a gene: 0.

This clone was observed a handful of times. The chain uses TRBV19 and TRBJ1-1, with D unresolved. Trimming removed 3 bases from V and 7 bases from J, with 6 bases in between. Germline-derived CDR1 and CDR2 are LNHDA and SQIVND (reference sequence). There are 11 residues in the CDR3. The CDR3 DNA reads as TGTGCCAGTAGTATTGGGATTGAAGCTTTCTTT. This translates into CASSIGIEAFF.

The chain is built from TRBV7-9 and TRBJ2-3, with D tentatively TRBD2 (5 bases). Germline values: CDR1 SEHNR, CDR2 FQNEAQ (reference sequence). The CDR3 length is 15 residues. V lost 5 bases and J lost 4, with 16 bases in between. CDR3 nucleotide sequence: TGTGCCAGCAGCCTAACGGGATCAAGTGCAGATACGCAGTATTTT. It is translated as CASSLTGSSADTQYF.

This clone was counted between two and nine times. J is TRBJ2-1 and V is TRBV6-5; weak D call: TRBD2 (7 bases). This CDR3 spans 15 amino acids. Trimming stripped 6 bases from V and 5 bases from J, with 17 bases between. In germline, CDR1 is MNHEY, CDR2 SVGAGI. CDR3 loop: CASSYGPGGNNEQFF. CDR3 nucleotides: TGTGCCAGCAGCTACGGTCCGGGGGGCAACAATGAGCAGTTCTTC.

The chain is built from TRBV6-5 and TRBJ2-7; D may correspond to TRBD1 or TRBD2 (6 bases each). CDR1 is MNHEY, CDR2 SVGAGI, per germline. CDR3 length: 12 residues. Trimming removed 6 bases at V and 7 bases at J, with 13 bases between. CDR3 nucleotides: TGTGCCAGCAGGAGGGGGGTGAGGGAGCAGTACTTC. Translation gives CASRRGVREQYF.

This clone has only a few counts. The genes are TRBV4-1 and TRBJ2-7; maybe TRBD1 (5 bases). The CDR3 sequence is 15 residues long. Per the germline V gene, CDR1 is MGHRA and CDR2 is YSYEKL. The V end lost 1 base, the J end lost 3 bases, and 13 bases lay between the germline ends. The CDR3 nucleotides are TGCGCCAGCAGCCAAGGATCTGGCAGGGACTACGAGCAGTACTTC. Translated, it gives CASSQGSGRDYEQYF.

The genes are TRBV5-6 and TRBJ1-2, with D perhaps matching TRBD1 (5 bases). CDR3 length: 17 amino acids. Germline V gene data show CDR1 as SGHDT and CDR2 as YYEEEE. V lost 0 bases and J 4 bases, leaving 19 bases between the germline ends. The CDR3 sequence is CASSLAGTGVILYGYTF. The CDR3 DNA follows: TGTGCCAGCAGCTTGGCCGGGACTGGAGTCATTCTCTATGGCTACACCTTC.

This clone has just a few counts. CDR3 DNA sequence: TGTGCCAGCAGCAAGGGGACAGGGGGCTTGGATTCACCCCTCCACTTT. It is translated as CASSKGTGGLDSPLHF. This sequence joins TRBV21-1 and TRBJ1-6; TRBD1 is the table's D call and was not checked against the DNA. TRBV21-1 represents a pseudogene. The CDR3 is 16 residues long.

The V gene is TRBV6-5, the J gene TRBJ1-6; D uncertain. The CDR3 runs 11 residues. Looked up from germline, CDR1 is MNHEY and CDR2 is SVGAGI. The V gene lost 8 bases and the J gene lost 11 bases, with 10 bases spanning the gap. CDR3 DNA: TGTGCCAGCGGCCATTCGGCACCCCTCCACTTT. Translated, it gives CASGHSAPLHF.

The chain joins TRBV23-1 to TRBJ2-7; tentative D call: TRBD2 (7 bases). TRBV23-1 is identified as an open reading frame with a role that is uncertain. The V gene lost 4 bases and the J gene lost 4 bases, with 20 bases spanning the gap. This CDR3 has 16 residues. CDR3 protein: CASSLPSGTTKYEQYF. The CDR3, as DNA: TGCGCCAGCAGTCTACCCAGCGGGACAACGAAGTACGAGCAGTACTTC.

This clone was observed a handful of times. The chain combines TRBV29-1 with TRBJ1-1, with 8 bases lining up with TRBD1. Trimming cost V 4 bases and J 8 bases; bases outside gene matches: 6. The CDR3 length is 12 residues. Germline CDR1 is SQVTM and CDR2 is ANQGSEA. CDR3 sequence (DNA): TGCAGCGTTGTCGGACAGGGTAAAGAAGCTTTCTTT. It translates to CSVVGQGKEAFF.

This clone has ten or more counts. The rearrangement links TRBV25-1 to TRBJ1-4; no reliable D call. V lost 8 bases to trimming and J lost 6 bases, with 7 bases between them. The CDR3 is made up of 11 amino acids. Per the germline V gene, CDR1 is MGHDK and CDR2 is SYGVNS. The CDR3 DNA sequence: TGTGCCAGCGGATCATATGAAAAACTGTTTTTT. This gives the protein CASGSYEKLFF.

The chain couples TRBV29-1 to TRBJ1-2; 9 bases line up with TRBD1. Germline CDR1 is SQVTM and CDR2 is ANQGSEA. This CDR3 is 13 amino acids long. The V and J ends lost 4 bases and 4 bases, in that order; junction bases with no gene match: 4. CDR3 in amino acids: CSVVWTGVYGYTF. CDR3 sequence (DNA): TGCAGCGTTGTTTGGACAGGGGTCTATGGCTACACCTTC.

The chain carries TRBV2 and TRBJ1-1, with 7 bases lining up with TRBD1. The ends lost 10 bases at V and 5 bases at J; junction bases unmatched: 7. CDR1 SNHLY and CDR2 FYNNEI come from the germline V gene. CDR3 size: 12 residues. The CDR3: CATRQGKTEAFF. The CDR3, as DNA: TGTGCCACCAGACAGGGAAAGACTGAAGCTTTCTTT.

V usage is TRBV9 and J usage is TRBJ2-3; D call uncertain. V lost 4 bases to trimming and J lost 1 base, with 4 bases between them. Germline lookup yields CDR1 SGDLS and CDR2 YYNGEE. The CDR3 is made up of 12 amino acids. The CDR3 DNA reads TGTGCCAGCAGCCTCCGCACAGATACGCAGTATTTT. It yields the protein CASSLRTDTQYF.

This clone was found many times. DNA of the CDR3: TGTGCCAGCAGCCCACTCAATCGAGTCACTGAAGCTTTCTTT. Translation: CASSPLNRVTEAFF. The chain has TRBV2 and TRBJ1-1; D not resolved. Germline CDR1 SNHLY, CDR2 FYNNEI. The CDR3 has 14 amino acids. V shed 6 bases and J shed 4 bases, with 15 bases lying between them.